A selection of T cell receptor beta chains follows, all from one sample in a study of blood T cell repertoires in COVID-19. Method: immunoSEQ multiplex PCR; TCRdb's copy keeps in-frame clones and lacks some. This table holds around 300,000 clones, about 87% found once. The specimen was PBMCs or T cells enriched from blood (not recorded which). The receptors come from a man younger than 40 who had recovered from COVID-19. Both conserved end residues are part of each CDR3. D genes are given only for firm matches. Not every row has a clone size; where given, it reads once, few, many or a size class.

TRBV5-8	16	NA	TRBJ2-7	TRBD1	TGTGCCAGCAGCACCGCCGCAGGACAGGGATCCTACGAGCAGTACTTC	CASSTAAGQGSYEQYF
TRBV18	15	NA	TRBJ1-4	TRBD1	TGTGCCAGCTCGCCTGGGACAGGTTCGAATGAAAAACTGTTTTTT	CASSPGTGSNEKLFF
TRBV28	15	NA	TRBJ1-5	TRBD1	TGTGCCAGCCGCCTTGGGACAGGCGCCAATCAGCCCCAGCATTTT	CASRLGTGANQPQHF
TRBV30	13	NA	TRBJ1-5	NA	TGTGCCTGGAGTGTAATAGGGGGTCAGCCCCAGCATTTT	CAWSVIGGQPQHF
TRBV13	18	NA	TRBJ1-1	NA	TGTGCCAGCAGTCCGTCCGAGGGGAGGGGCAGCATGAACACTGAAGCTTTCTTT	CASSPSEGRGSMNTEAFF
TRBV19	13	NA	TRBJ1-2	TRBD1	TGTGCCAGTAGTGACAGGGGGTCTTATGGCTACACCTTC	CASSDRGSYGYTF
TRBV28	19	NA	TRBJ2-4	TRBD2	TGTGCCAGCAGTTCTGCCGGGACTAGCGGGGGTACCGCCAAAAACATTCAGTACTTC	CASSSAGTSGGTAKNIQYF
TRBV2	16	NA	TRBJ2-2	NA	TGTGCCAGCAGTGGAGATACTAGCACCAACACCGGGGAGCTGTTTTTT	CASSGDTSTNTGELFF
TRBV6-5	12	NA	TRBJ1-6	NA	TGTGGTACCCGGGGGGGGGATTCACCCCTCCACTTT	CGTRGGDSPLHF
TRBV2	15	NA	TRBJ2-3	TRBD2	TGTGCCAGACCCCTCGCAGGGAGGGACACAGATACGCAGTATTTT	CARPLAGRDTDTQYF
TRBV19	15	NA	TRBJ1-5	NA	TGTGCCAGTACCGACGGACAGCCGGGGGGTCAGCCCCAGCATTTT	CASTDGQPGGQPQHF
TRBV19	15	NA	TRBJ2-7	NA	TGTGCCAGTAGTATAGCCTTCGACATAACCTACGAGCAGTACTTC	CASSIAFDITYEQYF
TRBV6-5	14	NA	TRBJ2-2	NA	TGTGCCAGCAGACGCACAGGGTACACCGGGGAGCTGTTTTTT	CASRRTGYTGELFF
TRBV30	17	NA	TRBJ2-3	TRBD2	TGTGCCTGGAGCCAACCTCGACTAGCGGGGGGCACAGATACGCAGTATTTT	CAWSQPRLAGGTDTQYF
TRBV5-1	18	NA	TRBJ2-1	TRBD1	TGCGCCAGCAGCTTGGGCCGCCGGACAGGGCGATCCTACAATGAGCAGTTCTTC	CASSLGRRTGRSYNEQFF
TRBV28	18	NA	TRBJ1-1	TRBD1	TGTGCCAGCAGCAGCCCTTCCGCAGGGGGTGGGATGAACACTGAAGCTTTCTTT	CASSSPSAGGGMNTEAFF
TRBV19	14	NA	TRBJ1-2	TRBD1	TGTGCCAGTAGTCTGGCGACAGGGGGCTATGGCTACACCTTC	CASSLATGGYGYTF
TRBV10-3	14	NA	TRBJ1-2	NA	TGTGCCATCAGTCTACCGGGTTCTAACTATGGCTACACCTTC	CAISLPGSNYGYTF
TRBV28	18	NA	TRBJ1-5	TRBD1	TGTGCCAGCAGCTATTGGATATTGACAGGGGGATTTAATCAGCCCCAGCATTTT	CASSYWILTGGFNQPQHF
TRBV10-3	16	NA	TRBJ2-1	TRBD1	TGTGCCATCAGTGAGTCGACTGGACAGGGGAAAAATGAGCAGTTCTTC	CAISESTGQGKNEQFF
TRBV30	15	NA	TRBJ2-3	TRBD2	TGTGCCTGGAGTAAACTAGCGGGGGGTCCAGATACGCAGTATTTT	CAWSKLAGGPDTQYF
TRBV9	15	NA	TRBJ1-2	NA	TGTGCCAGCAGCGGAAAGGACACCTCTAACTATGGCTACACCTTC	CASSGKDTSNYGYTF
TRBV28	13	few	TRBJ1-2	NA	TGTGCCAGCAGTTTGACAGCCAACTATGGCTACACCTTC	CASSLTANYGYTF
TRBV30	15	NA	TRBJ2-5	TRBD2	TGTGCCTGGAGTGTAAAAACTAGCGGGGGTCGGGCCCAGTACTTC	CAWSVKTSGGRAQYF
TRBV28	14	NA	TRBJ1-6	NA	TGTGCCAGCAGTTTATCGGGGGTGGGTTCACCCCTCCACTTT	CASSLSGVGSPLHF
TRBV5-3	20	NA	TRBJ2-1	TRBD2	TGTGCCAGAAGCCAGATGGGACTAGCGGGGGGCATCCCTTCCTACAATGAGCAGTTCTTC	CARSQMGLAGGIPSYNEQFF
TRBV9	14	once	TRBJ2-3	NA	TGTGCCAGCAGCGTAGATGGGCAGGCAGATACGCAGTATTTT	CASSVDGQADTQYF
TRBV27	16	NA	TRBJ2-1	NA	TGTGCCAGCAGTGTTAACAGGCCCCTCTCCTACAATGAGCAGTTCTTC	CASSVNRPLSYNEQFF
TRBV29-1	13	NA	TRBJ1-2	NA	TGCAGCGTTGGGGACATTCTAACATATGGCTACACCTTC	CSVGDILTYGYTF
TRBV5-1	16	once	TRBJ2-2	TRBD1	TGCGCCAGCAGCGACCAGGGACAGGGGGTGGCCGGGGAGCTGTTTTTT	CASSDQGQGVAGELFF
TRBV9	11	NA	TRBJ2-1	TRBD2	TGTGCCAGCAGCGCTAGCGGGGAGGAGTTCTTC	CASSASGEEFF
TRBV19	15	once	TRBJ2-7	NA	TGTGCCAGTAGTATTGGGCGGGGGCCGACCTACGAGCAGTACTTC	CASSIGRGPTYEQYF
TRBV9	13	once	TRBJ2-3	NA	TGTGCCAGCAGCCTGATTCTAACAGATACGCAGTATTTT	CASSLILTDTQYF
TRBV7-3	16	once	TRBJ2-2	TRBD2	TGTGCCAGCAGCTCGTCCGGGACTAGCAACACCGGGGAGCTGTTTTTT	CASSSSGTSNTGELFF
TRBV9	14	once	TRBJ2-1	TRBD2	TGTGCCAGCAGCGCTAGCGGGGGGGCGAATGAGCAGTTCTTC	CASSASGGANEQFF
TRBV28	12	once	TRBJ1-5	NA	TGTGCCACAAGGGAGGGAGATCAGCCCCAGCATTTT	CATREGDQPQHF
TRBV3-1/TRBV3-2	14	NA	TRBJ1-2	TRBD1	TGTGCCAGCAGCCAACACCGGGACAGGGTTGGCTACACCTTC	CASSQHRDRVGYTF
TRBV7-9	14	NA	TRBJ2-7	TRBD1	TGTGCCAGCAGCTTCGGACAGGGGTCCCACGAGCAGTACTTC	CASSFGQGSHEQYF
TRBV5-5	17	NA	TRBJ2-3	TRBD2	TGTGCCAGCAGCGCCCTACCTAGCGGGGGGTATGCAGATACGCAGTATTTT	CASSALPSGGYADTQYF
TRBV12-3/TRBV12-4	12	NA	TRBJ2-2	NA	TGTGCCAGCAATAGAGGGGGGGTGGAGCTGTTTTTT	CASNRGGVELFF
TRBV20-1	15	NA	TRBJ1-3	NA	TGCAGTGCTAGTATCGGGGGGGCCTCTGGAAACACCATATATTTT	CSASIGGASGNTIYF
TRBV2	16	NA	TRBJ1-1	NA	TGTGCCAGCAGTGAATGGGCAGGGGCGTCGAACACTGAAGCTTTCTTT	CASSEWAGASNTEAFF
TRBV18	16	NA	TRBJ1-6	TRBD1	TGTGCCAGCTCACAGAGGGACAGGGGCTATAATTCACCCCTCCACTTT	CASSQRDRGYNSPLHF
TRBV7-3	16	NA	TRBJ2-1	TRBD2	TGTGCCAGCAGCCTAGCGGGGGGGCCCTCCTACAATGAGCAGTTCTTC	CASSLAGGPSYNEQFF
TRBV5-1	14	NA	TRBJ1-1	TRBD1	TGCGCCAGCAGCTTGGCCCGTCAGGGGGTAGACGCTTTCTTT	CASSLARQGVDAFF
TRBV3-1/TRBV3-2	14	once	TRBJ1-2	NA	TGTGCCAGCAGCCAAGTAGGCAGGGGTAATGGCTACACCTTC	CASSQVGRGNGYTF
TRBV5-1	14	NA	TRBJ2-3	TRBD1	TGCGCCAGCAGCTCGACAGGGGGCACAGATACGCAGTATTTT	CASSSTGGTDTQYF
TRBV3-1/TRBV3-2	15	NA	TRBJ2-2	TRBD1	TGTGCCAGCAGCCAAGACAGGGGGCTCACCGGGGAGCTGTTTTTT	CASSQDRGLTGELFF
TRBV6-5	13	NA	TRBJ2-7	TRBD2	TGTGCCAGCAGTAGGACTAGCTCCTACGAGCAGTACTTC	CASSRTSSYEQYF
TRBV6-5	13	NA	TRBJ2-7	NA	TGTGCCAGCAGTCAGGTGACAGGGACTGAGCAGTACTTC	CASSQVTGTEQYF
TRBV6-5	13	NA	TRBJ1-4	NA	TGTGCCAGCAGTTACTCATCAGGAGAAAAACTGTTTTTT	CASSYSSGEKLFF
TRBV25-1	16	NA	TRBJ2-7	TRBD1	TGTGCCAGCAGTGAATGGGGGACAGAAAGCTCCTACGAGCAGTACTTC	CASSEWGTESSYEQYF
TRBV2	14	NA	TRBJ2-1	TRBD2	TGTGCCAGGAGACGGGGGGGAACCTACAATGAGCAGTTCTTC	CARRRGGTYNEQFF
TRBV7-9	15	NA	TRBJ2-5	TRBD1	TGTGCCAGCAGCATTGGACAGGGGGCGTTTGAGACCCAGTACTTC	CASSIGQGAFETQYF